A single sample gave rise to the 24 T cell receptor beta chains below, sequenced in a study of OX40 agonist ivuxolimab in advanced cancers. The assay was immunoSEQ multiplex PCR, and TCRdb's table has in-frame clones only and misses some. The sample consists of tens of thousands of clones, roughly 84% of them appearing once. The source was CD4+ or CD8+ T cells sorted from blood, collected in a trial of the OX40 agonist ivuxolimab. The receptors stem from an adult with an advanced solid tumor such as melanoma, head and neck, liver or kidney cancer.

The J gene is TRBJ2-3, the V gene TRBV7-2, with 8 nucleotides matching TRBD1. Germline trimming cut 7 bases from V and 7 bases from J; bases unmatched to any gene: 7. The germline gives CDR1 SGHTA, CDR2 FQGNSA. This CDR3 comprises 13 residues. This CDR3 reads CASTDRVAYTQYF. The CDR3 DNA reads TGTGCCAGCACGGACAGGGTGGCGTATACGCAGTATTTT. Variable domain in full (rest from reference TRBV7-2 and TRBJ2-3): GAGVSQSPSNKVTEKGKDVELRCDPISGHTALYWYRQSLGQGLEFLIYFQGNSAPDKSGLPSDRFSAERTGGSVSTLTIQRTQQEDSAVYLCASTDRVAYTQYFGPGTRLTVL.

The chain links TRBV4-1 to TRBJ1-2; weak D call: TRBD1 (5 bases). Between the trimmed V and J ends, which lost 4 bases and 1 base, there was a span of 19 bases. Germline V gives CDR1 MGHRA, CDR2 YSYEKL. The CDR3 is 17 residues long. CDR3 residues: CASSRLPGPNDNYGYTF. The CDR3 nucleotides read TGCGCCAGCAGCCGGCTTCCGGGGCCGAACGATAACTATGGCTACACCTTC.

This chain connects TRBV5-1 to TRBJ2-3; TRBD1 aligns across 8 bases. V was pared by 10 bases and J by 6 bases, with 10 bases of the junction left unmatched. This CDR3 comprises 13 residues. The germline V gene encodes CDR1 SGHRS and CDR2 YFSETQ. CDR3 residues: CAAGQDYGDTQYF. The DNA of the CDR3 is TGCGCCGCGGGACAGGACTACGGGGATACGCAGTATTTT.

This clone was detected once. The chain couples TRBV9 to TRBJ1-1; 7 nucleotides match TRBD1. J was trimmed by 4 bases and V by 0 bases; bases with no gene match: 3. Per germline, CDR1 SGDLS and CDR2 YYNGEE. The CDR3 spans 14 residues. In nucleotides, the CDR3 is TGTGCCAGCAGCGTAGTAGGGGGCGTCACTGAAGCTTTCTTT. Residues: CASSVVGGVTEAFF.

This clone came up a few times. This chain links TRBV27 with TRBJ2-1; D possibly corresponds to TRBD2 (7 bases). The CDR3 extends over 17 amino acids. Trimming removed 0 bases from V and 8 bases from J, with 20 bases in between. Germline CDR1 reads MNHEY; CDR2 reads SMNVEV (reference sequence). The CDR3 bases are TGTGCCAGCAGTTTATCAGGCAGGGGAGGGAGAATGGATGAGCAGTTCTTC. Translation gives CASSLSGRGGRMDEQFF.

The V call is TRBV5-6, the J call TRBJ1-2; TRBD1 might be the D (5 bases). V lost 4 bases and J lost 2, with 15 bases in between. The CDR3 spans 15 residues. Germline CDR1 SGHDT, CDR2 YYEEEE. The CDR3: CASSGGPSFNYGYTF. The CDR3 region has the DNA TGTGCCAGCAGCGGGGGACCGAGTTTCAACTATGGCTACACCTTC. The whole variable domain, filled in from reference TRBV5-6 and TRBJ1-2, reads DAGVTQSPTHLIKTRGQQVTLRCSPKSGHDTVSWYQQALGQGPQFIFQYYEEEERQRGNFPDRFSGHQFPNYSSELNVNALLLGDSALYLCASSGGPSFNYGYTFGSGTRLTVV.

The V call is TRBV5-1, the J call TRBJ2-3; the match to TRBD2 covers 15 bases. Per the germline V gene, CDR1 is SGHRS and CDR2 is YFSETQ. The junction had 3 bases not matched to a gene; V was cut back by 7 bases and J by 6 bases. This CDR3 has 14 amino acids. CDR3 protein: CASGLAGGRDTQYF. The DNA for the CDR3 is TGCGCCAGCGGACTAGCGGGGGGGCGGGATACGCAGTATTTT.

In DNA form, the CDR3 reads TGCGCCAGCAGTCAAAAGGGACAGGGGGCCCATTTGAACACTGAAGCTTTCTTT. This translates into CASSQKGQGAHLNTEAFF. The chain uses TRBV23-1 and TRBJ1-1, with 12 bases lining up with TRBD1. TRBV23-1 is recorded as an ORF, its role being uncertain. Trimming took 2 bases from V and 0 from J; bases not matched to a gene: 7. The CDR3 spans 18 residues.

The V call is TRBV5-1, the J call TRBJ1-3, with 7 nucleotides matching TRBD1. CDR1 SGHRS and CDR2 YFSETQ come from the germline V gene. The CDR3 totals 15 residues. V shed 3 bases and J 0 bases; nucleotides not matched to a gene: 3. The CDR3 here is CASSSGGSSGNTIYF. The CDR3 DNA reads TGCGCCAGCAGCTCAGGGGGTAGCTCTGGAAACACCATATATTTT. The variable domain in full, completed from reference TRBV5-1 and TRBJ1-3, reads KAGVTQTPRYLIKTRGQQVTLSCSPISGHRSVSWYQQTPGQGLQFLFEYFSETQRNKGNFPGRFSGRQFSNSRSEMNVSTLELGDSALYLCASSSGGSSGNTIYFGEGSWLTVV.

The V gene is TRBV5-8, the J gene TRBJ2-5; 9 nucleotides line up with TRBD2. This CDR3 has 17 amino acids. J gave up 7 bases and V 4 bases, and 17 bases lay outside the gene matches. Germline lookup yields CDR1 SGHTS and CDR2 YDEGEE. The CDR3 DNA reads TGTGCCAGCAGCCCCCGGGGTAGCGGGAGATTCGGGGCGACCCAGTACTTC. It translates to CASSPRGSGRFGATQYF.

The chain is built from TRBV7-9 and TRBJ1-3; no definite D call. Trimming pared 2 bases from V and 0 bases from J, leaving 5 bases between. Germline values: CDR1 SEHNR, CDR2 FQNEAQ (reference sequence). The CDR3 covers 14 residues. The DNA of the CDR3 is TGTGCCAGCAGCTTATTTCGCTCTGGAAACACCATATATTTT. It is translated as CASSLFRSGNTIYF.

CDR3 sequence reads: CASKRQMNTEAFF. In DNA, the CDR3 is TGTGCCAGCAAACGACAGATGAACACTGAAGCTTTCTTT. The V gene is TRBV6-6, the J gene TRBJ1-1; TRBD1 is a possible D gene (5 bases). Germline V gene lookup returns CDR1 MNHNY and CDR2 SVGAGI (reference sequence). Trimming removed 7 bases at V and 0 bases at J, with 9 bases between. The CDR3 sequence is 13 residues long.

V is TRBV28 and J is TRBJ2-4, with TRBD2 matching over 11 bases. With 8 bases clipped from V and 0 bases from J, the junction kept 12 bases outside the gene matches. CDR1 and CDR2 (germline): MDHEN, SYDVKM. The CDR3 loop spans 18 amino acids. The CDR3 here is CASQKVAGGALAKNIQYF. CDR3 coding DNA: TGTGCCAGCCAAAAGGTAGCGGGGGGGGCCCTAGCCAAAAACATTCAGTACTTC.

This clone was seen a single time. This chain connects TRBV9 to TRBJ2-1; 7 positions match TRBD2. CDR3 length: 16 amino acids. Germline loops: CDR1 SGDLS, CDR2 YYNGEE. The junction had 8 bases not matched to a gene; V was cut back by 1 base and J by 4 bases. CDR3 nucleotide sequence: TGTGCCAGCAGCGTATCCTCGGGAGGAGGGTACAATGAGCAGTTCTTC. It is translated as CASSVSSGGGYNEQFF.

The chain uses TRBV15 and TRBJ2-2; 11 positions agree with TRBD2. The CDR3 consists of 15 residues. V shed 1 base and J 8 bases; nucleotides not matched to a gene: 3. Germline V gives CDR1 LNHNV, CDR2 YYDKDF (reference sequence). CDR3 DNA: TGTGCCACCAGCAGAGTACTAGCGGGGGCTGGGGAGCTGTTTTTT. Its translation: CATSRVLAGAGELFF. The variable domain in full, completed from reference TRBV15 and TRBJ2-2, reads DAMVIQNPRYQVTQFGKPVTLSCSQTLNHNVMYWYQQKSSQAPKLLFHYYDKDFNNEADTPDNFQSRRPNTSFCFLDIRSPGLGDTAMYLCATSRVLAGAGELFFGEGSRLTVL.

The chain employs TRBV27 and TRBJ1-6; D is unresolved. The CDR3 runs to 17 residues. Germline assignment: CDR1 MNHEY and CDR2 SMNVEV (reference sequence). Trimming shortened V by 7 bases and J by 0 bases, and 16 bases separated the two germline ends. The CDR3, as DNA: TGTGCCAGCACCTACTTACCGGGATCCTCCTATAATTCACCCCTCCACTTT. Translating it yields CASTYLPGSSYNSPLHF.

The genes are TRBV30 and TRBJ1-2, with D perhaps matching TRBD1 (6 bases). The V gene lost 2 bases and the J gene lost 4 bases, with 8 bases spanning the gap. From germline, CDR1 is GTSNPN and CDR2 SVGIG (reference sequence). This CDR3 has 12 residues. Here the CDR3 DNA reads TGTGCCTGGAGTCGGGGGGCCTATGGCTACACCTTC. Translating it yields CAWSRGAYGYTF.

The rearrangement links TRBV2 to TRBJ2-5; 14 bases align to TRBD2. There are 15 residues in the CDR3. CDR1 and CDR2 from the germline V gene are SNHLY and FYNNEI. V trimming: 5 bases; J trimming: 5 bases; junction bases outside the gene matches: 4. CDR3 sequence (DNA): TGTGCCAGCAGTCAGACTAGCGGGGGGGGCGAGACCCAGTACTTC. It codes for CASSQTSGGGETQYF. Full variable domain (missing parts from reference TRBV2 and TRBJ2-5): EPEVTQTPSHQVTQMGQEVILRCVPISNHLYFYWYRQILGQKVEFLVSFYNNEISEKSEIFDDQFSVERPDGSNFTLKIRSTKLEDSAMYFCASSQTSGGGETQYFGPGTRLLVL.

This sequence joins TRBV6-5 and TRBJ1-2; TRBD1 matches at 9 bases. Germline V gene lookup returns CDR1 MNHEY and CDR2 SVGAGI. The CDR3 spans 14 residues. V shed 5 bases and J 8 bases; nucleotides not matched to a gene: 9. The CDR3 sequence is CASSLDRGAGGYTF. The CDR3 nucleotides are TGTGCCAGCAGTCTGGACAGGGGAGCAGGAGGCTACACCTTC.

This clone is a singleton in its sample. The rearrangement uses TRBV6-1 and TRBJ2-1; 7 bases map to TRBD2. Germline CDR1 is MNHNS and CDR2 is SASEGT. The CDR3 loop spans 15 amino acids. V lost 4 bases, J lost 7 bases, and 10 bases stayed unmatched. The CDR3 DNA reads TGTGCCAGCAGTGCTCTAGCGGAGTGGGGGAATGAGCAGTTCTTC. Translating it yields CASSALAEWGNEQFF.

This chain connects TRBV5-1 to TRBJ2-5, with D perhaps being TRBD1 or TRBD2 (6 bases each). The CDR3 sequence is 15 residues long. V gave up 0 bases and J gave up 5 bases, with 14 bases separating them. Per the germline V gene, CDR1 is SGHRS and CDR2 is YFSETQ. CDR3 coding DNA: TGCGCCAGCAGCTTGGAGGGGGGACCATGGGAGACCCAGTACTTC. Amino acids: CASSLEGGPWETQYF.

The V and J genes are TRBV2 and TRBJ1-1; the D gene is possibly TRBD1 (5 bases). The CDR3 has 15 amino acids. Deletions cut 8 bases from V and 12 bases from J, with 28 bases between. CDR1 and CDR2 (germline): SNHLY, FYNNEI. CDR3 loop: CASVVGVPWASTSFF. The CDR3 DNA is TGTGCCAGCGTGGTGGGGGTTCCTTGGGCTTCGACATCTTTCTTT.

This chain links TRBV29-1 with TRBJ1-5; D not certain. The CDR3 loop spans 15 amino acids. In germline, CDR1 is SQVTM, CDR2 ANQGSEA. With 8 bases removed from V and 0 bases from J, the gap between germline ends came to 17 bases. CDR3 residues: CSPQADSLSNQPQHF. In nucleotides, the CDR3 is TGCAGCCCCCAGGCGGACTCGCTTAGCAATCAGCCCCAGCATTTT.

This rearrangement joins TRBV10-3 to TRBJ2-5, with D maybe TRBD2 (6 bases). V was clipped by 7 bases and J by 0 bases, with 9 bases between them. CDR1 and CDR2 (germline): ENHRY, SYGVKD. The CDR3 covers 13 residues. In nucleotides, the CDR3 is TGTGCCATCAACCAGCGGGACCAAGAGACCCAGTACTTC. Translation gives CAINQRDQETQYF.